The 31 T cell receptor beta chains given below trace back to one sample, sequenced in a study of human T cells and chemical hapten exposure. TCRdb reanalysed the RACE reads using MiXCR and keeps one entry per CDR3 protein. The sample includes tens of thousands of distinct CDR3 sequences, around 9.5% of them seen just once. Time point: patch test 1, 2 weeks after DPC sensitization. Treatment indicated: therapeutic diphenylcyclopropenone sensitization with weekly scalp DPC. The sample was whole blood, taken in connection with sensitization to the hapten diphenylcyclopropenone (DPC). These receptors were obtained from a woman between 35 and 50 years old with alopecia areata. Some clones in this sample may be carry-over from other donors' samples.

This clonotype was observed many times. The chain's CDR3 is CASSYSGTGFGQPQHF. CDR3 DNA: TGTGCCAGCAGTTATTCCGGGACAGGTTTCGGACAGCCCCAGCATTTT. The gene calls are TRBV6-2 or TRBV6-3 and TRBJ1-5; 8 bases line up with TRBD1. CDR1 and CDR2 (germline): MNHEY, SVGEGT. Trimming removed 3 bases from V and 7 bases from J; junction bases left unmatched: 11. The CDR3 covers 16 residues.

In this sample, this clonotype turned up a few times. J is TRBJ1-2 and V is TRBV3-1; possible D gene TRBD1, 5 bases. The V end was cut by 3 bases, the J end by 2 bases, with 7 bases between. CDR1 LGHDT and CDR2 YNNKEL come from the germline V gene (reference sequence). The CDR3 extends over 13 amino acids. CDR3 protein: CASSHRGNYGYTF. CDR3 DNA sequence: TGTGCCAGCAGCCACCGGGGGAACTATGGCTACACCTTC.

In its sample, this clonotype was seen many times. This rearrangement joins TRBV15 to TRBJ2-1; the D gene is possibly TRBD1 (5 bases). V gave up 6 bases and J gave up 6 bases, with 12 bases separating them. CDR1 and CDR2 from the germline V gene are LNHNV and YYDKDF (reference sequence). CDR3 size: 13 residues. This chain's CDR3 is CATSRQYGNEQFF. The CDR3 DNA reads TGTGCCACCAGTAGACAGTACGGCAATGAGCAGTTCTTC. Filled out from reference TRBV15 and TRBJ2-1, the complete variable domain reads DAMVIQNPRYQVTQFGKPVTLSCSQTLNHNVMYWYQQKSSQAPKLLFHYYDKDFNNEADTPDNFQSRRPNTSFCFLDIRSPGLGDTAMYLCATSRQYGNEQFFGPGTRLTVL.

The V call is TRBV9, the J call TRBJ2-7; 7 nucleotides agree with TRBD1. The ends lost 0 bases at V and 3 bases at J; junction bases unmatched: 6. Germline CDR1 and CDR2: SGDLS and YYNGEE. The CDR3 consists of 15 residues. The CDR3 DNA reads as TGTGCCAGCAGCGTAGAGGGGGACAGCCTCTACGAGCAGTACTTC. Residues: CASSVEGDSLYEQYF.

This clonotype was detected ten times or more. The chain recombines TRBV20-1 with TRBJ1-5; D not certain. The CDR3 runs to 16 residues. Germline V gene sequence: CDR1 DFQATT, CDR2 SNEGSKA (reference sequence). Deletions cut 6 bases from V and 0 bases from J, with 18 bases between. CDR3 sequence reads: CSATQMTEYSNQPQHF. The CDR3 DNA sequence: TGCAGTGCCACACAGATGACGGAGTATAGCAATCAGCCCCAGCATTTT.

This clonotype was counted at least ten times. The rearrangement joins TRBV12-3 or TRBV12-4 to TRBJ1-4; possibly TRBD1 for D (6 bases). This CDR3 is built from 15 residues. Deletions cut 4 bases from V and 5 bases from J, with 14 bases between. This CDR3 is CASSSWLTGNEKLFF. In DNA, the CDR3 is TGTGCCAGCAGTTCCTGGCTGACAGGCAATGAAAAACTGTTTTTT.

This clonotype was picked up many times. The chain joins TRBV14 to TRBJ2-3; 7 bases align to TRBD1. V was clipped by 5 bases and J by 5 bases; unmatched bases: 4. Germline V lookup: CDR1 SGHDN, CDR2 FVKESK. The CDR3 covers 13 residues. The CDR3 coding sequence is TGTGCCAGCAGCATCACAGGGGAAGATACGCAGTATTTT. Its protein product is CASSITGEDTQYF.

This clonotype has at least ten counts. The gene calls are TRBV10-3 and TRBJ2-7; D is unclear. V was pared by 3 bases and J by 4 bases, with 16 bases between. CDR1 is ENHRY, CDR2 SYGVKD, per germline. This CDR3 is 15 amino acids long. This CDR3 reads CAISDLTSVGYEQYF. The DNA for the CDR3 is TGTGCCATCAGTGACTTGACATCTGTGGGTTACGAGCAGTACTTC.

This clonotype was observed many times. The CDR3 DNA follows: TGCAGTGCTAGGGGTGGGACCGACTTGCGGCAGTACTTC. Amino acid sequence: CSARGGTDLRQYF. The V call is TRBV20-1, the J call TRBJ2-7; tentatively, D is TRBD1 or TRBD2 (5 bases each). CDR1 is DFQATT and CDR2 is SNEGSKA in the germline V gene (reference sequence). The CDR3 totals 13 residues. V shed 3 bases and J shed 9 bases, with 18 bases lying between them.

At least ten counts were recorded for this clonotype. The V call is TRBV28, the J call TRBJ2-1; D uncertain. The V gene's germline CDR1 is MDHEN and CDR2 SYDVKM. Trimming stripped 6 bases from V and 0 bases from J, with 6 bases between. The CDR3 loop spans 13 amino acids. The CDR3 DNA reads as TGTGCCAGCAGGCTGAGCTCCTACAATGAGCAGTTCTTC. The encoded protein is CASRLSSYNEQFF.

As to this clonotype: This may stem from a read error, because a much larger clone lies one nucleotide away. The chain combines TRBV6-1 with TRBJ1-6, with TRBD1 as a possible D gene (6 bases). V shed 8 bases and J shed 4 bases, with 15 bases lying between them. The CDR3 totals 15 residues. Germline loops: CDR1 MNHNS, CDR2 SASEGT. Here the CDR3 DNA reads TGTGCCAGCGGCCGGGACACGATATATAATTCACCCCTCCACTTT. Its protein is CASGRDTIYNSPLHF.

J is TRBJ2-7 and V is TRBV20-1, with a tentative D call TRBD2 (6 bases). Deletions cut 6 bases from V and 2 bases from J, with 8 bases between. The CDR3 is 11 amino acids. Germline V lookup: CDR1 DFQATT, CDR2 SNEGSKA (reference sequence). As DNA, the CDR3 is TGCAGTGCGGAGGGCCCCTACGAGCAGTACTTC. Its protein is CSAEGPYEQYF.

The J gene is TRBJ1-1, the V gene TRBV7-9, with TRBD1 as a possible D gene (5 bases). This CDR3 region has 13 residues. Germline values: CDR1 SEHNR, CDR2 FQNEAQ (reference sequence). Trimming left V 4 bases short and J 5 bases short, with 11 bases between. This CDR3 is CASSSAWGTEAFF. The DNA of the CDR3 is TGTGCCAGCAGCTCTGCCTGGGGGACTGAAGCTTTCTTT.

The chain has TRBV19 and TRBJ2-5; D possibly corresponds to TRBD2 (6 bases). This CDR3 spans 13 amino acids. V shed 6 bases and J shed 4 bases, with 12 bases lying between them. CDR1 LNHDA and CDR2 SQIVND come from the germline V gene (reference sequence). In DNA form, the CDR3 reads TGTGCCAGTAGCCCCCAGGGAGGAGAGACCCAGTACTTC. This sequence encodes CASSPQGGETQYF.

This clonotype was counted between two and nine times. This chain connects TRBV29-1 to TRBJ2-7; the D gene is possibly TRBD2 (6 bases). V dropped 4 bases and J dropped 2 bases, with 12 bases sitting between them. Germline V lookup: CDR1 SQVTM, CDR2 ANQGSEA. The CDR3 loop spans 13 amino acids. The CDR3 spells CSVVFLATYEQYF. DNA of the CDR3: TGCAGCGTTGTATTCCTAGCGACCTACGAGCAGTACTTC.

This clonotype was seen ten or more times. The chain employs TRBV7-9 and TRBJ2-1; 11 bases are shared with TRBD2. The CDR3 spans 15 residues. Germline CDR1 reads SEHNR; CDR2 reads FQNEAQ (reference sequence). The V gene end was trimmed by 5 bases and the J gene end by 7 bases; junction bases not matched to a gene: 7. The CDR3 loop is CASSLPGLAVNEQFF. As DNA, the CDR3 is TGTGCCAGCAGCCTCCCGGGACTAGCGGTGAATGAGCAGTTCTTC.

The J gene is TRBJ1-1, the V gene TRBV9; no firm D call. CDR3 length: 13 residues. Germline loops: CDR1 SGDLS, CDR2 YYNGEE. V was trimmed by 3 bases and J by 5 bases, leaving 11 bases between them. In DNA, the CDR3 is TGTGCCAGCAGCGGACTCAGCGGAACTGAAGCTTTCTTT. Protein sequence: CASSGLSGTEAFF.

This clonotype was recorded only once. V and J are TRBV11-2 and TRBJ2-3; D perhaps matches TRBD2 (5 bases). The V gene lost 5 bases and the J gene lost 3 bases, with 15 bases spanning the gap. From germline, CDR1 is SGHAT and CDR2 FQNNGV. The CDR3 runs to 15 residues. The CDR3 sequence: CASSMGNTGTDTQYF. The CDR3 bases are TGTGCCAGCAGCATGGGGAATACGGGGACAGATACGCAGTATTTT.

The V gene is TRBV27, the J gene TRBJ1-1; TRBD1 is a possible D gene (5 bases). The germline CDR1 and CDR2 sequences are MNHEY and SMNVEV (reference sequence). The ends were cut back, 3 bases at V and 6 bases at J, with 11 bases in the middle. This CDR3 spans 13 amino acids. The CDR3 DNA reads TGTGCCAGCAGTTTCTCCGGGGCCTCTGAAGCTTTCTTT. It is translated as CASSFSGASEAFF.

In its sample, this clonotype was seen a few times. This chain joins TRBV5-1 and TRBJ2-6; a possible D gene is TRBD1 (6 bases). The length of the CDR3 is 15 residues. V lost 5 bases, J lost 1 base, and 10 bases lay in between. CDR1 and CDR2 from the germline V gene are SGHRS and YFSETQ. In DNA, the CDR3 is TGCGCCAGCAGGAAGGGGGATTCTGGGGCCAACGTCCTGACTTTC. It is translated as CASRKGDSGANVLTF.

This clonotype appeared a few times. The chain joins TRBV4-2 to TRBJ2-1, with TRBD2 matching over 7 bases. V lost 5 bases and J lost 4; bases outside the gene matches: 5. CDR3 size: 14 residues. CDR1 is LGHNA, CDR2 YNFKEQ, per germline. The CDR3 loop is CASSRDYEYNEQFF. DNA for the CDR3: TGTGCCAGCAGCAGGGACTACGAGTACAATGAGCAGTTCTTC.

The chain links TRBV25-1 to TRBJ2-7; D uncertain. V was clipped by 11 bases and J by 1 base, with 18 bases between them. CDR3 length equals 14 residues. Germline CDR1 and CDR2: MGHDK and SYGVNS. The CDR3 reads CAPSPLVASYEQYF. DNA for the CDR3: TGTGCCCCTTCCCCGCTCGTGGCATCCTACGAGCAGTACTTC.

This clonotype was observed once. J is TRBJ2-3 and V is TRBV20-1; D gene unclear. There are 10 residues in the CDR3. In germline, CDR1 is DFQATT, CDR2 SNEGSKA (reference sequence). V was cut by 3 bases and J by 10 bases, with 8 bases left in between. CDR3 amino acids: CSASDAPQYF. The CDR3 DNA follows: TGCAGTGCTAGCGACGCTCCGCAGTATTTT.

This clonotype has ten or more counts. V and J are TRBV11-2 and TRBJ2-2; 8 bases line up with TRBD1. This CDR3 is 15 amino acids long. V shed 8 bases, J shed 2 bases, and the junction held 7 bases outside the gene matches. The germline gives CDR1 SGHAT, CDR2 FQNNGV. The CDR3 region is CASRQQGGNTGELFF. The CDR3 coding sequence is TGTGCCAGCCGACAACAGGGGGGAAACACCGGGGAGCTGTTTTTT.

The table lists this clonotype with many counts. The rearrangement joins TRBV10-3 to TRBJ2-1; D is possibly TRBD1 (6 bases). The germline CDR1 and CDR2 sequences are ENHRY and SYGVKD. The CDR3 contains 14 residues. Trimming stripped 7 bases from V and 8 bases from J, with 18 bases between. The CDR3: CAITLNRDADEQFF. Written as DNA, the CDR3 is TGTGCCATCACTCTAAACAGGGATGCGGATGAGCAGTTCTTC.

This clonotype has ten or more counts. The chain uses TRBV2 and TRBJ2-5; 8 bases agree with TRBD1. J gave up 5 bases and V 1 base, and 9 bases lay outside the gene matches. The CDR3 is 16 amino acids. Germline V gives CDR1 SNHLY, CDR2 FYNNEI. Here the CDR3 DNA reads TGTGCCAGCAGTGAAGGGACAGGGACGCCCTCGGAGACCCAGTACTTC. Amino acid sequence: CASSEGTGTPSETQYF.

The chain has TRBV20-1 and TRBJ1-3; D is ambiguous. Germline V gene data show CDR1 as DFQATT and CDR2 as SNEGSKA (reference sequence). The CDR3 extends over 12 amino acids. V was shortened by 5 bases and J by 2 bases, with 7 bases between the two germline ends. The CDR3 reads CSAPTAGNTIYF. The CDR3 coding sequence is TGCAGTGCTCCCACAGCTGGAAACACCATATATTTT.

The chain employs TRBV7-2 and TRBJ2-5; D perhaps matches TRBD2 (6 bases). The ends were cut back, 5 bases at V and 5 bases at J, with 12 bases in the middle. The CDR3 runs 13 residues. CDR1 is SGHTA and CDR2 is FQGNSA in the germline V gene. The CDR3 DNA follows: TGTGCCAGCAGCCCCCTAGCGATGGAGACCCAGTACTTC. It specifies CASSPLAMETQYF.

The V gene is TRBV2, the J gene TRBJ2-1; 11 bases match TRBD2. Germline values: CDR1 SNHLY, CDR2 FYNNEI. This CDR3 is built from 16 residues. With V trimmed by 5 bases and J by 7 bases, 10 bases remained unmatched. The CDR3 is CASSSYSGGASNEQFF. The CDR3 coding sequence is TGTGCCAGCAGTTCGTATAGCGGGGGGGCGTCAAATGAGCAGTTCTTC.

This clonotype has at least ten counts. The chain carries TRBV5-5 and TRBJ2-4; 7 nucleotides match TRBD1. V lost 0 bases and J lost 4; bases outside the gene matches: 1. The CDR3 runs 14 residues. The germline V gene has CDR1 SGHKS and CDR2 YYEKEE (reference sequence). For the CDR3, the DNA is TGTGCCAGCAGCTTGGAGGGACAGAAAAACATTCAGTACTTC. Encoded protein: CASSLEGQKNIQYF.

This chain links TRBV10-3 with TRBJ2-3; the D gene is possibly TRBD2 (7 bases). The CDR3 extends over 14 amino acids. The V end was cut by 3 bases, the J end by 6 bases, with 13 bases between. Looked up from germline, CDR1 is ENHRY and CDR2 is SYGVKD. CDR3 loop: CAISEGGDQDTQYF. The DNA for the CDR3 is TGTGCCATCAGTGAAGGGGGGGACCAGGATACGCAGTATTTT.